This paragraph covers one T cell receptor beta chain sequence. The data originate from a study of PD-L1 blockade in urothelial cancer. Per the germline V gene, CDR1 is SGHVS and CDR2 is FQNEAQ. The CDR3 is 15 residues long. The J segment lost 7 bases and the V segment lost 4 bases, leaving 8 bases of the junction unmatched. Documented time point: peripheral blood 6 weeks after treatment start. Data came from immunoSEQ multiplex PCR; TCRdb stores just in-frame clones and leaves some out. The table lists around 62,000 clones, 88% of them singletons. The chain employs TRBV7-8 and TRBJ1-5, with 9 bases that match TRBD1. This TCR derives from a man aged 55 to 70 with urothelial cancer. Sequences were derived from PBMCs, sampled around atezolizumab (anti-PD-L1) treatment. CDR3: CASSSWTGVGQPQHF. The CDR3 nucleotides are TGTGCCAGCAGCTCATGGACAGGGGTGGGCCAGCCCCAGCATTTT.